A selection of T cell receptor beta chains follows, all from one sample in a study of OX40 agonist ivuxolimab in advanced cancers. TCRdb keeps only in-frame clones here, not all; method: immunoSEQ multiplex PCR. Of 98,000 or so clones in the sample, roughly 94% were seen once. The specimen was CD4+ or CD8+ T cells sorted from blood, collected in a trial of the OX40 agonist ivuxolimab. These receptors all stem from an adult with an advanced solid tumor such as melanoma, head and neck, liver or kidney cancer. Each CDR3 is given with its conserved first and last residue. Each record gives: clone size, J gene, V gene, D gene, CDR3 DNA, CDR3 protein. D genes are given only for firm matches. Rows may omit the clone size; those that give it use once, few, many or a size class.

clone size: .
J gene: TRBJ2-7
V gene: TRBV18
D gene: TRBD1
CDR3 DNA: TGTGCCAGCTCACCACCAGGGGGCCTGACCTACGAGCAGTACTTC
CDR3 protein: CASSPPGGLTYEQYF

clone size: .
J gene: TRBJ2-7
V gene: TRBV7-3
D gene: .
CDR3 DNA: TGTGCCAGCAGCTTAAGTCATGACTCGACCTACGAGCAGTACTTC
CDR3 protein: CASSLSHDSTYEQYF

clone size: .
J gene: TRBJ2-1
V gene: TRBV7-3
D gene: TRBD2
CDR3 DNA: TGTGCCAGCAGCTTAACGTCGTTAACTAGCGGGAACCCTCGATCCTACAATGAGCAGTTCTTC
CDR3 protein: CASSLTSLTSGNPRSYNEQFF

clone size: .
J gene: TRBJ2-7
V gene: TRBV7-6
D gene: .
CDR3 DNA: TGTGCCAGCAGCGGGACACCCTACGAGCAGTACTTC
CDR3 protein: CASSGTPYEQYF

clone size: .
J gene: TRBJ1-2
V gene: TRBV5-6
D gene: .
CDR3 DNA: TGTGCCAGCAGCTTGGTGAGTCGGGGGGACTATGGCTACACCTTC
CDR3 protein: CASSLVSRGDYGYTF

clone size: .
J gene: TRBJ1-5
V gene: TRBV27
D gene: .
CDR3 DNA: TGTGCCAGCAGTCAAAGGGGCTTTTGGGGCAATCAGCCCCAGCATTTT
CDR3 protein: CASSQRGFWGNQPQHF

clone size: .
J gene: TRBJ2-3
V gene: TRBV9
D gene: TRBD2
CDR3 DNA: TGTGCCAGCAGCCCCTATAGCGGGGTTAGCACAGATACGCAGTATTTT
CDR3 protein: CASSPYSGVSTDTQYF

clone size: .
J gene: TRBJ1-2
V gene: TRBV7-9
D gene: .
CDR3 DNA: TGTGCCAGCAGCTTAGCGGGGGCCCGCCGCTACACCTTC
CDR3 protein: CASSLAGARRYTF

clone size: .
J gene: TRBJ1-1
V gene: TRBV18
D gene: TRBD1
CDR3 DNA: TGTGCCAGCTCACCTCAGGGGGATATGAACACTGAAGCTTTCTTT
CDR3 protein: CASSPQGDMNTEAFF

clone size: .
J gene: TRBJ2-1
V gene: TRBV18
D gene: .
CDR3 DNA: TGTGCCAGCTCATTTGGGCTAGGCGATGAGCAGTTCTTC
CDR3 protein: CASSFGLGDEQFF

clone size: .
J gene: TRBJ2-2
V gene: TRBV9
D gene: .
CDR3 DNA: TGTGCCAGCAGCGTAGCAGGGGCTACCGGGGAGCTGTTTTTT
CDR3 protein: CASSVAGATGELFF

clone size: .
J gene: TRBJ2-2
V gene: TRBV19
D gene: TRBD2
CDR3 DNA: TGTGCCTCTCATAAGAGCGGGACGAACACCGGGGAGCTGTTTTTT
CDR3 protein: CASHKSGTNTGELFF

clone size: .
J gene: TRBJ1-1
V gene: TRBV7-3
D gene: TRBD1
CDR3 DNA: TGTGCCAGCAGCTTACAGGGGGCAAACACTGAAGCTTTCTTT
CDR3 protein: CASSLQGANTEAFF

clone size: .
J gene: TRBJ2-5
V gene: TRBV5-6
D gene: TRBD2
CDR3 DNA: TGTGCCAGCAGCTTGCGGGCGGGGGTTCTCCAAGAGACCCAGTACTTC
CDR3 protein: CASSLRAGVLQETQYF

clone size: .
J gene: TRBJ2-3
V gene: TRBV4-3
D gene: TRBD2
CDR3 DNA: TGCGCCAGCAGCCAAGGAGCGGGGGGGCAAGGAGATACGCAGTATTTT
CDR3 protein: CASSQGAGGQGDTQYF

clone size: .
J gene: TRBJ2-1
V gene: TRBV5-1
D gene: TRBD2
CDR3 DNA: TGCGCCAGTCAGATCCCGGGACTAGCGGGGGGCACCTCCTACAATGAGCAGTTCTTC
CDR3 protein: CASQIPGLAGGTSYNEQFF

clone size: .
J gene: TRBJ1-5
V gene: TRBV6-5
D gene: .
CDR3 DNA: TGTGCCAGCAGTCCCCGGACTGCCAATCAGCCCCAGCATTTT
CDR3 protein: CASSPRTANQPQHF

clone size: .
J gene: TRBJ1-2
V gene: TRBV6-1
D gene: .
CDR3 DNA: TGTGCCAGCAGTGCGGCGTTCCAGGGGTATGGCTACACCTTC
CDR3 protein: CASSAAFQGYGYTF

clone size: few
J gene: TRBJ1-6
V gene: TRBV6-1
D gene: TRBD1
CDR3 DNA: TGTGCCAGCAGTGAACGGCTTCAGGGGGCGAGAAATTCACCCCTCCACTTT
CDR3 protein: CASSERLQGARNSPLHF

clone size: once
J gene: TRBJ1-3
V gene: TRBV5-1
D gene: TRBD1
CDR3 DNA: TGCGCCAGCAAACAGGGGGGCTCTGGAAACACCATATATTTT
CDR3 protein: CASKQGGSGNTIYF

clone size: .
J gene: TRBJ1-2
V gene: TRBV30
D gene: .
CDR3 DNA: TGTGCCTGTTCGAGGGGTGTCTATGGCTACACCTTC
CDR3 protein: CACSRGVYGYTF

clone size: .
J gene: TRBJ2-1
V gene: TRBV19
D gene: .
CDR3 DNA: TGTGCCAGTAGTGTGGGGGTCCTCCGAACCCTCTACAATGAGCAGTTCTTC
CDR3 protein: CASSVGVLRTLYNEQFF